The 22 T cell receptor beta chains below were found in one sample sequenced in a study of naive and memory T cell subsets. Study-wide results and caveats: A few larger clonotypes appeared in naive repertoires, especially CD8, possibly memory cells re-expressing CD45RA.

An equimolar mix of two oligonucleotides served as the beta constant-region primer for TRBC1 and TRBC2. Nested alpha and beta constant-region primers with the SP2 primer drove four PCR rounds on ligated cDNA. MiXCR, run by TCRdb on the UMI-ligation and nested PCR reads, gives a single entry per CDR3 protein. The sample lists around 93,000 distinct CDR3 sequences; around 10% were seen once. Their antigen targets remain unknown. Specimen: naive CD4+ T cells from blood. The source of these receptors is a human donor in good health.

The rearrangement uses TRBV18 and TRBJ1-6; possibly TRBD1 for D (6 bases). This CDR3 is 16 amino acids long. From germline, CDR1 is KGHSH and CDR2 LQKENI. V dropped 3 bases and J dropped 11 bases, with 20 bases sitting between them. The CDR3 coding sequence is TGTGCCAGCTCACCCGGAACAACAGGGTTCTCAGCACCCCTCCACTTT. This encodes CASSPGTTGFSAPLHF.

This clonotype showed up just a few times. The chain carries TRBV20-1 and TRBJ1-2; 9 nucleotides agree with TRBD1. From germline, CDR1 is DFQATT and CDR2 SNEGSKA (reference sequence). J was trimmed by 10 bases and V by 6 bases; bases with no gene match: 12. The length of the CDR3 is 13 residues. DNA for the CDR3: TGCAGTGCAAGGACCCCCGGGACAGGGATCTACACCTTC. This gives the protein CSARTPGTGIYTF.

The chain combines TRBV12-3 or TRBV12-4 with TRBJ1-1; D is uncertain. The CDR3 totals 15 residues. Trimming cost V 2 bases and J 2 bases, with 12 bases left between them. CDR3: CASSLSGSVNTEAFF. The CDR3 DNA reads TGTGCCAGCAGTTTAAGCGGGTCAGTTAACACTGAAGCTTTCTTT.

The V and J genes are TRBV18 and TRBJ2-3; TRBD1 agrees at 7 bases. The ends lost 5 bases at V and 1 base at J; junction bases unmatched: 6. CDR3 length equals 15 residues. Germline CDR1 KGHSH, CDR2 LQKENI. The CDR3, as DNA: TGTGCCAGCTCATCCTTGCAGGGGGGCACAGATACGCAGTATTTT. Encoded protein: CASSSLQGGTDTQYF. Variable domain in full (rest from reference TRBV18 and TRBJ2-3): NAGVMQNPRHLVRRRGQEARLRCSPMKGHSHVYWYRQLPEEGLKFMVYLQKENIIDESGMPKERFSAEFPKEGPSILRIQQVVRGDSAAYFCASSSLQGGTDTQYFGPGTRLTVL.

This clonotype has a handful of counts. The gene calls are TRBV7-2 and TRBJ2-7; TRBD2 aligns across 9 bases. In germline, CDR1 is SGHTA, CDR2 FQGNSA. CDR3 length: 16 residues. Trimming took 5 bases from V and 2 from J; bases not matched to a gene: 10. In DNA, the CDR3 is TGTGCCAGCAGCGGGGGTAGCGGGAGAGCTCCCTACGAGCAGTACTTC. This codes for CASSGGSGRAPYEQYF.

This chain uses TRBV7-2 with TRBJ1-5; no reliable D call. Per the germline V gene, CDR1 is SGHTA and CDR2 is FQGNSA. This CDR3 is built from 15 residues. The V and J ends lost 1 base and 1 base respectively, with 8 bases between them. The DNA of the CDR3 is TGTGCCAGCAGCTTAGGAGATATGAGCAATCAGCCCCAGCATTTT. Its translation is CASSLGDMSNQPQHF.

The table lists this clonotype with a few counts. The genes are TRBV19 and TRBJ1-1; no reliable D call. The CDR3 consists of 15 residues. The germline V gene has CDR1 LNHDA and CDR2 SQIVND (reference sequence). V lost 10 bases, J lost 1 base, and 19 bases lay in between. The CDR3 DNA follows: TGTGCCACTGGCGCGGGGATAGTTCGGAACACTGAAGCTTTCTTT. This encodes CATGAGIVRNTEAFF.

J is TRBJ1-5 and V is TRBV7-9; D is ambiguous. Germline V gives CDR1 SEHNR, CDR2 FQNEAQ (reference sequence). This CDR3 contains 12 residues. V gave up 6 bases and J gave up 7 bases, with 10 bases separating them. In nucleotides, the CDR3 is TGTGCCAGCAGTCACGGTGGACAGCCCCAGCATTTT. It yields the protein CASSHGGQPQHF.

This clonotype has more than one count but fewer than ten. The chain couples TRBV11-1 to TRBJ2-7; D not certain. The germline V gene encodes CDR1 SGHAT and CDR2 FQDESV (reference sequence). Trimming shortened V by 0 bases and J by 2 bases, and 8 bases separated the two germline ends. The CDR3 runs 14 residues. CDR3: CASSLAVQTYEQYF. The CDR3 DNA reads TGTGCCAGCAGCTTAGCGGTACAGACCTACGAGCAGTACTTC. Using reference TRBV11-1 and TRBJ2-7 for the parts outside the CDR3, the full variable domain is EAEVAQSPRYKITEKSQAVAFWCDPISGHATLYWYRQILGQGPELLVQFQDESVVDDSQLPKDRFSAERLKGVDSTLKIQPAELGDSAMYLCASSLAVQTYEQYFGPGTRLTVT.

This clonotype was seen ten or more times. The chain joins TRBV20-1 to TRBJ2-1, with D hard to call. Trimming took off 3 bases at V and 12 bases at J, with 12 bases between the two ends. The length of the CDR3 is 11 residues. Germline V gene lookup returns CDR1 DFQATT and CDR2 SNEGSKA (reference sequence). CDR3 amino acids: CSASVGLGQFF. The CDR3 DNA sequence: TGCAGTGCTAGTGTCGGCCTGGGGCAGTTCTTC.

This clonotype occurred a few times. The CDR3 end shows no conserved phenylalanine or tryptophan, and so a read error is likely. No DNA is shown, since the ends of the CDR3 on it are uncertain; the CDR3 is the one TCRdb lists. This chain connects TRBV3-1 to TRBJ2-4; TRBD1, the table's D call, was not compared with the DNA. The germline gives CDR1 LGHDT, CDR2 YNNKEL (reference sequence). The CDR3 adds up to 12 amino acids, both ends counted. The CDR3 loop reads CASSLQIRDRAA.

This clonotype has only a few counts. Written as DNA, the CDR3 is TGTGCCAGCAGCTTAGCTCCAGGTCTGAACACTGAAGCTTTCTTT. Translated, it gives CASSLAPGLNTEAFF. The chain employs TRBV7-8 and TRBJ1-1, with no clear D. Germline-derived CDR1 and CDR2 are SGHVS and FQNEAQ. Trimming shortened V by 0 bases and J by 0 bases, and 8 bases separated the two germline ends. The CDR3 loop spans 15 amino acids.

This clonotype has only a few counts. The chain joins TRBV12-3 or TRBV12-4 to TRBJ2-2; D gene uncertain. The CDR3 length is 14 residues. Trimming took off 3 bases at V and 4 bases at J, with 9 bases between the two ends. CDR3 DNA sequence: TGTGCCAGCAGTTTCTCGGGTCGCACCGGGGAGCTGTTTTTT. Translated, it gives CASSFSGRTGELFF.

This clonotype was counted between two and nine times. The chain uses TRBV7-3 and TRBJ1-6; D call uncertain. The V and J ends lost 5 bases and 7 bases respectively, with 12 bases between them. CDR3 length: 14 amino acids. CDR1 is SGHTA and CDR2 is FQGTGA in the germline V gene. CDR3 sequence reads: CASSRQPVNSPLHF. CDR3 sequence (DNA): TGTGCCAGCAGCCGACAACCAGTGAATTCACCCCTCCACTTT.

The chain has TRBV6-2 or TRBV6-3 and TRBJ2-1; TRBD1 or TRBD2 may be the D gene (5 bases each). V was shortened by 2 bases and J by 3 bases, with 17 bases between the two germline ends. The CDR3 loop spans 17 amino acids. CDR1 is MNHEY, CDR2 SVGEGT, per germline. For the CDR3, the DNA is TGTGCCAGCAGTTACCCTCAGGGATCTGCGGGCTACAATGAGCAGTTCTTC. Its translation is CASSYPQGSAGYNEQFF.

With regard to this clonotype: This clone may be a read error of a much larger clone one base away. V and J are TRBV20-1 and TRBJ1-4; D unresolved. Looked up from germline, CDR1 is DFQATT and CDR2 is SNEGSKA (reference sequence). This CDR3 is 16 amino acids long. The V end lost 0 bases, the J end lost 5 bases, and 16 bases lay between the germline ends. Here the CDR3 reads CSARERMTWRNEKLFF. The CDR3 nucleotides are TGCAGTGCTAGAGAAAGAATGACATGGAGAAATGAAAAACTGTTTTTT.

The chain has TRBV18 and TRBJ2-7; possible D gene TRBD2, 5 bases. V lost 6 bases, J lost 6 bases, and 21 bases lay in between. This CDR3 is built from 15 residues. Germline V gene lookup returns CDR1 KGHSH and CDR2 LQKENI. This CDR3 is CASSPPGKGGSEQYF. CDR3 nucleotides: TGTGCCAGCTCGCCGCCGGGAAAGGGCGGGTCCGAGCAGTACTTC.

This clonotype was counted many times. The chain combines TRBV12-3 or TRBV12-4 with TRBJ2-3; a possible D gene is TRBD1 (5 bases). The V and J ends lost 5 bases and 4 bases respectively, with 13 bases between them. The CDR3 sequence is 14 residues long. CDR3 coding DNA: TGTGCCAGCAGTCCGGACACCTTGGCAGATACGCAGTATTTT. Protein sequence: CASSPDTLADTQYF.

This clonotype was recorded a few times. The chain employs TRBV7-9 and TRBJ2-3; 9 nucleotides align to TRBD1. This CDR3 has 15 residues. Germline V gene sequence: CDR1 SEHNR, CDR2 FQNEAQ (reference sequence). The V segment lost 5 bases and the J segment 5 bases; nucleotides outside the gene matches: 8. The CDR3 coding sequence is TGTGCCAGCAGCCTAAGAACAGGGGGCATAGATACGCAGTATTTT. The encoded protein is CASSLRTGGIDTQYF.

This clonotype appeared many times. The chain uses TRBV2 and TRBJ2-3, with 7 positions matching TRBD2. This CDR3 comprises 14 residues. The junction had 4 bases not matched to a gene; V was cut back by 6 bases and J by 1 base. Germline CDR1 reads SNHLY; CDR2 reads FYNNEI. CDR3 sequence (DNA): TGTGCCAGCAGACGCGGGAGCGGCACAGATACGCAGTATTTT. Its protein is CASRRGSGTDTQYF.

This clonotype has just a few counts. This chain links TRBV6-2 or TRBV6-3 with TRBJ1-5; D may be TRBD1 (6 bases). V shed 7 bases and J shed 0 bases, with 10 bases lying between them. There are 14 residues in the CDR3. CDR1 and CDR2 from the germline V gene are MNHEY and SVGEGT. The DNA for the CDR3 is TGTGCCAGCAACGGACAGTCTAGCAATCAGCCCCAGCATTTT. This encodes CASNGQSSNQPQHF.

The V call is TRBV7-2, the J call TRBJ2-7; D remains unclear. V lost 3 bases and J 6 bases, leaving 9 bases between the germline ends. This CDR3 is 12 amino acids long. The germline gives CDR1 SGHTA, CDR2 FQGNSA. Here the CDR3 reads CASSFNVGEQYF. CDR3 nucleotide sequence: TGTGCCAGCAGCTTTAACGTGGGCGAGCAGTACTTC.